A selection of T cell receptor beta chains follows, all from one sample in a study of spatial heterogeneity in lung cancer. Using its own MiXCR run on the 5' RACE reads, TCRdb lists one record per CDR3 protein. Here the sample spans some 23,000 distinct CDR3 sequences, about 7% being singletons. Here the sequenced sample was PBMCs, taken at surgery. All receptors come from a male donor with early-stage non-small cell lung cancer. CDR3s include the opening cysteine and the closing phenylalanine or tryptophan. The D gene is left open where the match is weak. A row's size may be missing; if present it is once, few, many or a size class.

D	V	J	size	DNA	CDR3
.	TRBV5-1	TRBJ1-5	.	TGCGCCAGCAGCTTCGGCCCCAGGGGCTTAAGCAATCAGCCCCAGCATTTT	CASSFGPRGLSNQPQHF
TRBD1	TRBV20-1	TRBJ1-2	few	TGCAGTGCTAGGCAAGGACAGGAATATGGCTACACCTTC	CSARQGQEYGYTF
TRBD2	TRBV24-1	TRBJ2-3	many	TGTGCCACCACTGAGGGACTAGCGAACACAGATACGCAGTATTTT	CATTEGLANTDTQYF
.	TRBV11-2	TRBJ1-3	many	TGTGCCAGCAGCCCTCAGGGGTTCTCCCTCTCTGGAAACACCATATATTTT	CASSPQGFSLSGNTIYF
TRBD1	TRBV6-6	TRBJ1-4	many	TGTGCCAGCAGTTACCTTTACCTAGCGGGACAGGATTTAGAAAAACTGTTTTTT	CASSYLYLAGQDLEKLFF
.	TRBV18	TRBJ1-2	few	TGTGCCAGCTCACCACCCCCGGCAGCCTATGGCTACACCTTC	CASSPPPAAYGYTF
.	TRBV9	TRBJ2-5	many	TGTGCCAGCAGCGTAGGACAAGGCTTTCAAGAGACCCAGTACTTC	CASSVGQGFQETQYF
.	TRBV6-1	TRBJ1-1	.	TGTGCCACTATGGGGTACCAAAACGAAGCTTTCTTT	CATMGYQNEAFF
.	TRBV12-3/TRBV12-4	TRBJ1-1	few	TGTGCCAGCAGTTTCAACCCAGGGAACACTGAAGCTTTCTTT	CASSFNPGNTEAFF
TRBD1	TRBV20-1	TRBJ2-4	.	TGCAGTGTTCCGGGACAGGGCAATTCCAAAAACATTCAGTACTTC	CSVPGQGNSKNIQYF
.	TRBV7-2	TRBJ2-3	few	TGTGCCAGCAGCTTAGACTTACGGGGACTGGAGGGCACAGATACGCAGTATTTT	CASSLDLRGLEGTDTQYF
.	TRBV27	TRBJ1-5	few	TGTGCCAGCAGTTTTGGTATCAGGGGACAGCCCCAGCATTTT	CASSFGIRGQPQHF